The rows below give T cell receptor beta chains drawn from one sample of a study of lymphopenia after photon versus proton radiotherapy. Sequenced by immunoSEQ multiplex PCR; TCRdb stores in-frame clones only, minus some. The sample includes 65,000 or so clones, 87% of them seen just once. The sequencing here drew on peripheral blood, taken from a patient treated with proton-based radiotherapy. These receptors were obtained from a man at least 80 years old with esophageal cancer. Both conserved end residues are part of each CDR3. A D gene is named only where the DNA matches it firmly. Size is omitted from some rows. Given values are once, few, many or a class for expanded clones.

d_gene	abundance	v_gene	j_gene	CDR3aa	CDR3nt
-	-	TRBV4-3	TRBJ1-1	CASSPLGTGRNTEAFF	TGCGCCAGCAGCCCCCTCGGGACTGGGAGGAACACTGAAGCTTTCTTT
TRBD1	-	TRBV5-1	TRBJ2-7	CASSLDGTGGDEQYF	TGCGCCAGCAGCTTGGATGGGACAGGGGGCGACGAGCAGTACTTC
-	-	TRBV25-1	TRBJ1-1	CASNGGITEAFF	TGTGCCAGCAACGGGGGTATCACTGAAGCTTTCTTT
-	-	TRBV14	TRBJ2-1	CASSHLARSHEQFF	TGTGCCAGCAGCCACCTAGCCCGGTCCCATGAGCAGTTCTTC
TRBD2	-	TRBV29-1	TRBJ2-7	CSVARGTSGSYEQYF	TGCAGCGTCGCCCGCGGGACTAGCGGATCCTACGAGCAGTACTTC
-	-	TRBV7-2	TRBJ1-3	CASSLAHPSSGNTIYF	TGTGCCAGCAGCTTAGCGCATCCCAGCTCTGGAAACACCATATATTTT
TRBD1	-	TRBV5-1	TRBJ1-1	CASSPWTGGGKNTEAFF	TGCGCCAGCAGCCCGTGGACAGGGGGCGGGAAGAACACTGAAGCTTTCTTT
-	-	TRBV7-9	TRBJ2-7	CASSLSHEQYF	TGTGCCAGCAGCTTGTCACACGAGCAGTACTTC
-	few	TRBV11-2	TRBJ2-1	CASSLLQVNEQFF	TGTGCCAGCAGCTTACTCCAAGTCAATGAGCAGTTCTTC
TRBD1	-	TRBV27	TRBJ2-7	CASSALYRGEYEQYF	TGTGCCAGCAGTGCCCTCTACAGGGGGGAATACGAGCAGTACTTC
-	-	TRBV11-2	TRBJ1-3	CASSRERRNTIYF	TGTGCCAGCAGCCGGGAAAGAAGAAACACCATATATTTT
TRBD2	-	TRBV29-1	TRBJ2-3	CSVEDPGLDISGTQYF	TGCAGCGTTGAAGACCCGGGACTAGATATCTCAGGTACGCAGTATTTT
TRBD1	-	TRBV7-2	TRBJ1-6	CASSAGTGYSPLHF	TGTGCCAGCAGCGCCGGGACAGGGTATTCACCCCTCCACTTT
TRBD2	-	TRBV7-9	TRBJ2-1	CASSFWTSFARFHEQFF	TGTGCCAGCAGCTTTTGGACTAGCTTCGCCCGGTTCCATGAGCAGTTCTTC
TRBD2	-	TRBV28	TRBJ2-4	CATLGHSGGQNIQYF	TGTGCCACCTTAGGACACTCGGGGGGGCAAAACATTCAGTACTTC
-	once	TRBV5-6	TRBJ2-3	CASSLGTRTDTQYF	TGTGCCAGCAGCTTGGGGACACGCACAGATACGCAGTATTTT
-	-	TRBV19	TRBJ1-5	CASSVTGTLEPQHF	TGTGCCAGTAGTGTAACAGGGACGCTTGAGCCCCAGCATTTT
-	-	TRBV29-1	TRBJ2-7	CSVEQDNYEQYF	TGCAGCGTTGAACAGGACAACTACGAGCAGTACTTC
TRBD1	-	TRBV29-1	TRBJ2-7	CSVDLTGGSGEQYF	TGCAGCGTGGACTTGACAGGGGGCTCGGGGGAGCAGTACTTC
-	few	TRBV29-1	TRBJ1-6	CSVAQGPYNSPLHF	TGCAGCGTTGCTCAGGGCCCCTATAATTCACCCCTCCACTTT
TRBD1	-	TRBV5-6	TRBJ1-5	CASSLGEDRAYQPQHF	TGTGCCAGCAGCTTGGGGGAGGACAGGGCGTATCAGCCCCAGCATTTT
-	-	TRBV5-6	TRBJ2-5	CASSADKEETQYF	TGTGCCAGCAGCGCGGACAAAGAAGAGACCCAGTACTTC
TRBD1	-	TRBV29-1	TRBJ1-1	CSVTTGHTEAFF	TGCAGCGTGACGACAGGGCACACTGAAGCTTTCTTT
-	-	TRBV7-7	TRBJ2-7	CASSSDTSYEQYF	TGTGCTAGCAGTTCCGACACGTCCTACGAGCAGTACTTC